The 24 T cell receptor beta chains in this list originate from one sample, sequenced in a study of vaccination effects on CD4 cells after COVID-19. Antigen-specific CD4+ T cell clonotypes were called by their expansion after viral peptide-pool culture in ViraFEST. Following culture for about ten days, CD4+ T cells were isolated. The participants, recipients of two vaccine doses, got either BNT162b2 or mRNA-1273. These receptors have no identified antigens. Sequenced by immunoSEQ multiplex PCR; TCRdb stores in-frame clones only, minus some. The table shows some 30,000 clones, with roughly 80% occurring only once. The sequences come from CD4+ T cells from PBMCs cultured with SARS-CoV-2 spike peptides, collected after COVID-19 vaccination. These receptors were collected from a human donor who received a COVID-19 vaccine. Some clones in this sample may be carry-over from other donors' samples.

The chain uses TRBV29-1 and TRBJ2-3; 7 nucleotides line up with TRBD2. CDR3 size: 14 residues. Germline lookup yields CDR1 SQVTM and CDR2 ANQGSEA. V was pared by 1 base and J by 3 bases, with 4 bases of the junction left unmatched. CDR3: CSVEVWGGTDTQYF. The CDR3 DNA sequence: TGCAGCGTTGAAGTCTGGGGGGGGACAGATACGCAGTATTTT.

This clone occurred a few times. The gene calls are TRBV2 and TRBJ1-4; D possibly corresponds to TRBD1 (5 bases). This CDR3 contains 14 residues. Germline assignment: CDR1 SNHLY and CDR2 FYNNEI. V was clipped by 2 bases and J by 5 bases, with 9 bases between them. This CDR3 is CASSEWGMNEKLFF. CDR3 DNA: TGTGCCAGCAGTGAATGGGGGATGAATGAAAAACTGTTTTTT.

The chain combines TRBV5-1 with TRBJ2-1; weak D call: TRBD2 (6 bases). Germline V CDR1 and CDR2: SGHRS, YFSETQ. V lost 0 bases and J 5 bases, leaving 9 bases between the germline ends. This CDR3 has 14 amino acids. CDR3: CASSLGGGDNEQFF. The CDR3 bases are TGCGCCAGCAGCTTGGGCGGCGGGGACAATGAGCAGTTCTTC.

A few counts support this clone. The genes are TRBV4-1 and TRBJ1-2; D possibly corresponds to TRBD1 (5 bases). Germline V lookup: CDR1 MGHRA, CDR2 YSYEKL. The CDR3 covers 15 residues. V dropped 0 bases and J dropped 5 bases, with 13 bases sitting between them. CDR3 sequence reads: CASSQDRAGWYGYTF. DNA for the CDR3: TGCGCCAGCAGCCAAGATCGGGCAGGGTGGTATGGCTACACCTTC.

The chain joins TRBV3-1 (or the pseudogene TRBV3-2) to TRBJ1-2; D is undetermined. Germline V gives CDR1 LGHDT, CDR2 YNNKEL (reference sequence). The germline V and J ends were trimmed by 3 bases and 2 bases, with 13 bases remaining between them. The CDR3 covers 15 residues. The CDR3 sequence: CASSQAWTGNYGYTF. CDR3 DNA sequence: TGTGCCAGCAGCCAGGCCTGGACGGGAAACTATGGCTACACCTTC.

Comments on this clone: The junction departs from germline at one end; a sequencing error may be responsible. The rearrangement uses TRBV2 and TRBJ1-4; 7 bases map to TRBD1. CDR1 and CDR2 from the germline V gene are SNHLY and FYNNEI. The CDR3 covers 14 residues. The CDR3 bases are TGTGCCAGCAGGGAAGACAGGGCAAATGAAAAACTGTTTTTT. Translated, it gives CASREDRANEKLFF.

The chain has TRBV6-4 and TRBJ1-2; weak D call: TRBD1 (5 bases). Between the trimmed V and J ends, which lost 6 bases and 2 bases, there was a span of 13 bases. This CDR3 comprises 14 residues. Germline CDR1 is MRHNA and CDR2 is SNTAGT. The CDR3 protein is CASRLTTANYGYTF. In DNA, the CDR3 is TGTGCCAGCAGACTTACGACAGCCAACTATGGCTACACCTTC.

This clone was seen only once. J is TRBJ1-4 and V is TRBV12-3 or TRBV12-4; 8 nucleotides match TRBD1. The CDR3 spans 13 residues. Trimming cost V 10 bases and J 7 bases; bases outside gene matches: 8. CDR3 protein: CATRTGSSEKLFF. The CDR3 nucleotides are TGTGCCACCCGGACAGGGAGTAGTGAAAAACTGTTTTTT.

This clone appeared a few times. CDR3 in DNA: TGTGCCAGCAACTTGGGCGGGTCCAATAGGGCTGAAGCTTTCTTT. The encoded protein is CASNLGGSNRAEAFF. This chain uses TRBV6-5 with TRBJ1-1; D is undetermined. There are 15 residues in the CDR3. The germline V and J ends were trimmed by 7 bases and 6 bases, with 21 bases remaining between them. Per the germline V gene, CDR1 is MNHEY and CDR2 is SVGAGI.

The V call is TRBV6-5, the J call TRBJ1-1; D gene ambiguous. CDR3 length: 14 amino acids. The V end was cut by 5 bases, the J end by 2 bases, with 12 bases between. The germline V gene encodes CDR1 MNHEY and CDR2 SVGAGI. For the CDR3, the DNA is TGTGCCAGCAGTCGACACTTCTCCAACACTGAAGCTTTCTTT. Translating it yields CASSRHFSNTEAFF.

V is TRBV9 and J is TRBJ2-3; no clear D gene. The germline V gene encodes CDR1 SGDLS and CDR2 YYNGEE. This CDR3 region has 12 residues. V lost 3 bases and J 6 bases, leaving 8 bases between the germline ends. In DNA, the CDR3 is TGTGCCAGCAGCGCGGCGGTCGATACGCAGTATTTT. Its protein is CASSAAVDTQYF.

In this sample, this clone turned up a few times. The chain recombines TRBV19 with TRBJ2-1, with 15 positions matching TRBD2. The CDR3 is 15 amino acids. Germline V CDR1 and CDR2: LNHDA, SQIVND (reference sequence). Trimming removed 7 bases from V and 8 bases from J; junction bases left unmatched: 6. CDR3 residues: CASNGLAGGSDEQFF. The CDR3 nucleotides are TGTGCCAGTAACGGACTAGCGGGGGGGTCTGATGAGCAGTTCTTC.

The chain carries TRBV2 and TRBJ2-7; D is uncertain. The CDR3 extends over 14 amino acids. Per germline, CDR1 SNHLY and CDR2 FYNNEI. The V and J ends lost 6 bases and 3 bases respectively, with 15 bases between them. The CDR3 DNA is TGTGCCAGCAGCGTAATACCGGCATACTACGAGCAGTACGTC. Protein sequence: CASSVIPAYYEQYV.

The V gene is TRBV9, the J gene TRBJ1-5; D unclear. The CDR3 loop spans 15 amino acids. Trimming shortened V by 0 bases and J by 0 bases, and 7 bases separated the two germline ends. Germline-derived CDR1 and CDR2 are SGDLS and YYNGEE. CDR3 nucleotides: TGTGCCAGCAGCGTAGAAGGGCATAGCAATCAGCCCCAGCATTTT. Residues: CASSVEGHSNQPQHF.

As DNA, the CDR3 is TGTGCCAGCAGAGGACTGGAAGGGACCGGGGAGCTGTTTTTT. This codes for CASRGLEGTGELFF. The chain joins TRBV7-3 to TRBJ2-2; possibly TRBD2 for D (5 bases). The CDR3 runs 14 residues. Germline V gene sequence: CDR1 SGHTA, CDR2 FQGTGA. Trimming removed 6 bases from V and 5 bases from J, with 13 bases in between.

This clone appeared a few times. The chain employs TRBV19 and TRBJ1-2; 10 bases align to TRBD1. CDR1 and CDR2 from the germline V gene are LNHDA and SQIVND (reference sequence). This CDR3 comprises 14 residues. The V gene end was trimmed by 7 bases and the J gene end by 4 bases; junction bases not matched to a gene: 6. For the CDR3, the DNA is TGTGCCAGTACCCGGACAGGGGGTGGCTATGGCTACACCTTC. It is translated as CASTRTGGGYGYTF.

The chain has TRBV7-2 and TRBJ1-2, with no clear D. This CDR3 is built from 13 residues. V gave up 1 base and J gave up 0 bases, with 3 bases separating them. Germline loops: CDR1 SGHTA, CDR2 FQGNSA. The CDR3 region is CASSLVPNYGYTF. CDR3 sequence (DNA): TGTGCCAGCAGCTTAGTACCTAACTATGGCTACACCTTC.

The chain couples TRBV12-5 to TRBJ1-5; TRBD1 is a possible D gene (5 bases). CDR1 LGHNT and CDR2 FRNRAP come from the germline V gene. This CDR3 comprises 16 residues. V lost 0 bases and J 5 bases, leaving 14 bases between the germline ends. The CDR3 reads CASGLVLGLGDQPQHF. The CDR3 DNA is TGTGCTAGTGGTTTGGTACTGGGGCTGGGGGATCAGCCCCAGCATTTT.

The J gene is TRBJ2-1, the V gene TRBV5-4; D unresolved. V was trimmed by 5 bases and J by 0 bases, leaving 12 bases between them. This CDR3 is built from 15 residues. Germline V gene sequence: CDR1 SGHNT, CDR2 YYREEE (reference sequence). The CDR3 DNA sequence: TGTGCCAGCAGTTCGACAAAGTCCTCCTACAATGAGCAGTTCTTC. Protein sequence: CASSSTKSSYNEQFF.

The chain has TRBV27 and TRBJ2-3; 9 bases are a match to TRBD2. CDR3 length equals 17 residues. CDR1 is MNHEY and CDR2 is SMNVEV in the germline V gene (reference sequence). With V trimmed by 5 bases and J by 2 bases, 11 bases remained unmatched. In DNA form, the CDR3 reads TGTGCCAGCAGTGGCCGAGGTAGCGGGGGATTCACAGATACGCAGTATTTT. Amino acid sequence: CASSGRGSGGFTDTQYF.

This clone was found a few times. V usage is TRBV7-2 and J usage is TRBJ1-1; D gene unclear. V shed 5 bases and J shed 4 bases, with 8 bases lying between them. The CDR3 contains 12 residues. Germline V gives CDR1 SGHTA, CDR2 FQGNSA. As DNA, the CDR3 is TGTGCCAGCAGCCCGACGGTCACTGAAGCTTTCTTT. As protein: CASSPTVTEAFF. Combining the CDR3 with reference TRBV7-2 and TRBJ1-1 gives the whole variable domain GAGVSQSPSNKVTEKGKDVELRCDPISGHTALYWYRQSLGQGLEFLIYFQGNSAPDKSGLPSDRFSAERTGGSVSTLTIQRTQQEDSAVYLCASSPTVTEAFFGQGTRLTVV.

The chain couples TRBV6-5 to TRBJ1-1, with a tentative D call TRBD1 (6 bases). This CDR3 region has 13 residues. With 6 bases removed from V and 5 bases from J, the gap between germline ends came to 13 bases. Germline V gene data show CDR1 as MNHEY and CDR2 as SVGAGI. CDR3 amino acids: CASSRQVMTEAFF. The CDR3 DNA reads TGTGCCAGCAGCCGACAGGTCATGACTGAAGCTTTCTTT.

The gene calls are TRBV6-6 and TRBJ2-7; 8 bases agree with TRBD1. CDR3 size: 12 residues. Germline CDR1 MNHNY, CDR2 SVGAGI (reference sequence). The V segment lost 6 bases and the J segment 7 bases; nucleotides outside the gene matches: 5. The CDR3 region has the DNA TGTGCCAGCAGCGGACAGGGACGGGAGCAGTACGTC. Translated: CASSGQGREQYV.

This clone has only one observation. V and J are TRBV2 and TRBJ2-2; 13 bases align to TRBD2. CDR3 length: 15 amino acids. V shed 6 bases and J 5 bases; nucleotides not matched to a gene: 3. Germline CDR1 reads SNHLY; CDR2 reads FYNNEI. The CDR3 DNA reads TGTGCCAGCAGCGGACTAGCGGGGGAGACCGGGGAGCTGTTTTTT. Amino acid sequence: CASSGLAGETGELFF. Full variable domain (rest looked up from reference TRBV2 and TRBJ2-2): EPEVTQTPSHQVTQMGQEVILRCVPISNHLYFYWYRQILGQKVEFLVSFYNNEISEKSEIFDDQFSVERPDGSNFTLKIRSTKLEDSAMYFCASSGLAGETGELFFGEGSRLTVL.